Below, 3 T cell receptor beta chains from the same sample are listed, as sequenced in a study of brain T cells in children with intractable seizures. Profiling relied on immunoSEQ multiplex PCR, and the TCRdb table lists in-frame clones only, not all of them. In the table there are hundreds of thousands of clones, about 93% of which are singletons. Sample time point: blood from clinic visit 5 months post-surgery; TSC patient then seizure free. The sequencing used peripheral blood, collected around 5 months after surgery. Receptors originate from a boy younger than two with tuberous sclerosis and intractable seizures.

Here the CDR3 reads CASSLDPGGNYEQYF. The CDR3 coding sequence is TGTGCCAGCAGCTTAGATCCGGGGGGGAACTACGAGCAGTACTTC. The chain links TRBV11-3 to TRBJ2-7; 8 nucleotides match TRBD2. The CDR3 spans 15 residues. V dropped 0 bases and J dropped 3; count of bases not matched to a gene: 4. Germline V gene data show CDR1 as SGHNT and CDR2 as YENEEA.

This clone was recorded a few times. The rearrangement links TRBV14 to TRBJ2-4; D is possibly TRBD2 (6 bases). Germline V lookup: CDR1 SGHDN, CDR2 FVKESK. V shed 4 bases and J shed 6 bases, with 16 bases lying between them. The CDR3 is 15 residues long. This chain's CDR3 is CASSPGGGSGNIQYF. The CDR3 DNA is TGTGCCAGCAGCCCCGGGGGAGGAAGCGGAAACATTCAGTACTTC. Filled out from reference TRBV14 and TRBJ2-4, the complete variable domain reads EAGVTQFPSHSVIEKGQTVTLRCDPISGHDNLYWYRRVMGKEIKFLLHFVKESKQDESGMPNNRFLAERTGGTYSTLKVQPAELEDSGVYFCASSPGGGSGNIQYFGAGTRLSVL.

V usage is TRBV27 and J usage is TRBJ1-6; D unclear. CDR1 and CDR2 (germline): MNHEY, SMNVEV (reference sequence). This CDR3 is 12 amino acids long. V was cut by 4 bases and J by 8 bases, with 6 bases left in between. The CDR3 spells CASSYGDSPLHF. DNA of the CDR3: TGTGCCAGCAGTTATGGGGATTCACCCCTCCACTTT.